This T cell receptor (beta chain) was retrieved from a study of Ad26.COV2.S vaccination and SARS-CoV-2 variants (dated by TCRdb to 2020 to 2022). Regarding the research as a whole: Vaccine-arm donors were drawn from COV1001, a multicentre, randomized, double-blind, placebo-controlled phase I-IIa trial of Ad26.COV2.S in healthy adults. Ad26.COV2.S was administered intramuscularly at 5 x 10^10 or 1 x 10^11 viral particles, either as a single shot or as two shots given 56 days apart. TCRbeta repertoire sequencing served as the tool for gauging how specific and how broad the SARS-CoV-2-reactive T cell receptors were following Ad26.COV2.S vaccination. A total of 32 samples were included in the TCR-sequenced set, comprising some 20 Ad26.COV2.S vaccine recipients, 5 placebo recipients and 8 SARS-CoV-2 convalescent individuals. Trial participants were randomized into five groups of five, in which low-dose or high-dose Ad26.COV2.S was given once or twice, or placebo was given on both occasions. Blinding of investigators to trial group allocation was maintained during experiments and outcome assessment. Study-wide findings and limitations: Vaccine and placebo recipients had similar non-spike TCR breadth, a finding consistent with the vaccine containing only spike. After vaccination, substantial breadth of spike-specific CD8+ and CD4+ T cell responses was reported. It was noted by the authors that total T cell responses may have been underestimated by the TCR breadth and depth analyses. The study was not powered for comparison of responses between vaccine doses or regimens. Compared with placebo recipients, Ad26.COV2.S recipients showed higher spike-specific TCR breadth (P = 0.0014).

On this clone: Its antigen remains unidentified. It has no much larger one-base neighbor in the sample; base qualities were not kept.

The immunoSEQ Assay was the method used to sequence TCRbeta CDR3 regions. After extraction, genomic DNA underwent amplification by bias-controlled multiplex PCR, followed by high-throughput sequencing. As for the original processing: To quantify the absolute abundance of each unique TCRbeta CDR3 region, sequences were collapsed and filtered. T cell fraction was estimated by normalizing TCRbeta template counts to usable DNA, which was measured by amplifying reference genes present in all nucleated cells. Repertoire TCRs were annotated as SARS-CoV-2-specific by exact matching of V gene, CDR3 amino acid sequence and J gene to a known reactive TCR set. The reference SARS-CoV-2 TCR set was derived from MIRA and filtered for enrichment in COVID-19-positive ImmuneCODE repertoires, a step that removed public or cross-reactive TCRs. Using the MIRA antigens, annotated TCRs were further analysed by specific ORF or by position within an ORF. Breadth was defined as annotated unique rearrangements over total unique productive rearrangements; depth was the summed frequency of those rearrangements. TCR breadth was compared between groups using two-sided Wilcoxon rank-sum tests. Not all clones reach the TCRdb copy of this immuneACCESS table, which keeps in-frame sequences only. Checked studies attribute under half of the gap to unresolved V genes and leave the rest unexplained. V and J calls plus clone size are reproduced from that table; the DNA served to infer D and trimming. This sample comprises about 390,000 clones, approximately 90% of them detected only once. 3% to 4.5% of the sample lies in the top ten.

V trim: 4 bases; J trim: 0 bases; unmatched bases: 13. From cysteine to phenylalanine, the CDR3 is 18 amino acids long. The retained sequence is limited to the CDR3, 54 bases, with the frame set at the first base. CDR1 LGHNA and CDR2 YSLEER were looked up in the germline V gene. This specimen's treatment or condition label, interpreted: 19 received Ad26.COV2.S at low or high dose, single or two shots; roughly five received placebo; per-sample allocation not given. For vaccine and placebo recipients, repertoires were sequenced using samples collected on day 63 after the first injection. Between 29 July and 7 August 2020, Cohort 1b enrolled some 25 adults aged 18-55 years at one site in Boston, USA. Ad26.COV2.S was a replication-incompetent adenovirus type 26 vector that expressed a prefusion-stabilized SARS-CoV-2 spike protein derived from the original Wuhan strain.

This sequence was found in a person aged 18-60 years who received the Ad26.COV2.S COVID-19 vaccine or a placebo. Specimen: peripheral blood, collected in a trial of Ad26.COV2.S vaccine versus placebo. The chain links TRBV4-3 with TRBJ1-2; 8 central bases correspond to TRBD1. The CDR3 reads CASSLSAGTGASNYGYTF. The nucleotide sequence is TGCGCCAGCAGCCTTTCGGCCGGGACAGGCGCCTCTAACTATGGCTACACCTTC.